These 5 T cell receptor beta chains were sequenced from one sample in a study of vaccination and CD4 T cells after COVID-19. One entry per CDR3 protein results from TCRdb running MiXCR on the PCR reads. The sample holds about 30,000 distinct CDR3 sequences, 49% seen once. Time point defined: late sampling 161 to 241 days after vaccination in a few convalescent patients. The sample in question was CD4+ T cells from blood, obtained about 7 months after SARS-CoV-2 vaccination. These receptors all come from a human donor who had recovered from COVID-19.

The chain uses TRBV10-3 and TRBJ1-5; 7 positions agree with TRBD1. After removal of 3 bases from V and 3 bases from J, the junction contained 8 bases not matched to a gene. Germline CDR1 is ENHRY and CDR2 is SYGVKD. The CDR3 consists of 16 residues. The CDR3 protein is CAISDVGRGYNQPQHF. DNA of the CDR3: TGTGCCATCAGTGACGTCGGCAGGGGGTACAATCAGCCCCAGCATTTT.

This clonotype was observed a few times. The genes are TRBV20-1 and TRBJ1-3, with D maybe TRBD1 (6 bases). From germline, CDR1 is DFQATT and CDR2 SNEGSKA (reference sequence). The CDR3 is 13 amino acids. V lost 3 bases and J 4 bases, leaving 10 bases between the germline ends. CDR3 DNA: TGCAGTGCTAGCGCAGGGGCCGGAAACACCATATATTTT. Residues: CSASAGAGNTIYF.

This chain joins TRBV25-1 and TRBJ2-1; possibly TRBD1 for D (6 bases). The CDR3 is 12 residues long. V gave up 10 bases and J gave up 6 bases, with 13 bases separating them. Germline CDR1 MGHDK, CDR2 SYGVNS. Here the CDR3 reads CATRGIFNEQFF. The CDR3 nucleotides read TGTGCCACCAGGGGTATTTTCAATGAGCAGTTCTTC. Filled out from reference TRBV25-1 and TRBJ2-1, the complete variable domain reads EADIYQTPRYLVIGTGKKITLECSQTMGHDKMYWYQQDPGMELHLIHYSYGVNSTEKGDLSSESTVSRIRTEHFPLTLESARPSHTSQYLCATRGIFNEQFFGPGTRLTVL.

The chain joins TRBV5-4 to TRBJ2-7; D may be TRBD1 (5 bases). The CDR3 spans 11 residues. The V and J ends lost 3 bases and 7 bases respectively, with 8 bases between them. Germline V gives CDR1 SGHNT, CDR2 YYREEE (reference sequence). CDR3 bases: TGTGCCAGCAGCTCCGCAGGGGAGCAGTACTTC. It encodes CASSSAGEQYF.

The chain couples TRBV6-5 to TRBJ2-1; D perhaps matches TRBD1 (6 bases). The CDR3 totals 15 residues. The germline V gene encodes CDR1 MNHEY and CDR2 SVGAGI. V gave up 0 bases and J gave up 5 bases, with 11 bases separating them. The CDR3 loop is CASSYSTGTNNEQFF. The CDR3 region has the DNA TGTGCCAGCAGTTACTCGACAGGTACTAACAATGAGCAGTTCTTC.